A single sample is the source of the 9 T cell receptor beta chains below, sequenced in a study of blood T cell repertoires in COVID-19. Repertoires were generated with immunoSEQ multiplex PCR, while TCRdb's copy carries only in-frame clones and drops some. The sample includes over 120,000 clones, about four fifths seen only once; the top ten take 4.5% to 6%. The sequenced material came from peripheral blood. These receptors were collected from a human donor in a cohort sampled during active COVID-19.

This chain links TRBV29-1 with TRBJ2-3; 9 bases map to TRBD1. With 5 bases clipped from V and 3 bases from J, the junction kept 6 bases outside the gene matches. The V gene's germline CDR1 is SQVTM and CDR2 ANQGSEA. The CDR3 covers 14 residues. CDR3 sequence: CSVPRDRATDTQYF. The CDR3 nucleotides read TGCAGCGTTCCCCGGGACAGGGCAACAGATACGCAGTATTTT.

The CDR3 nucleotides are TGTGCCAGTAGTCCTCACGCAGGGGGCACGGGCAATCAGCCCCAGCATTTT. It is translated as CASSPHAGGTGNQPQHF. The J gene is TRBJ1-5, the V gene TRBV19, with 8 bases lining up with TRBD1. This CDR3 is 17 amino acids long. The trim removed 5 bases at V and 2 bases at J, leaving 11 bases unmatched. Germline loops: CDR1 LNHDA, CDR2 SQIVND (reference sequence).

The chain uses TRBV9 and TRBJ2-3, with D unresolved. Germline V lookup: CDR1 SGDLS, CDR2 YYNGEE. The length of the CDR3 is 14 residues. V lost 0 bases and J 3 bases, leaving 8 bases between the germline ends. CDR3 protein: CASSVAGSTDTQYF. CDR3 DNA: TGTGCCAGCAGCGTAGCTGGCAGTACAGATACGCAGTATTTT.

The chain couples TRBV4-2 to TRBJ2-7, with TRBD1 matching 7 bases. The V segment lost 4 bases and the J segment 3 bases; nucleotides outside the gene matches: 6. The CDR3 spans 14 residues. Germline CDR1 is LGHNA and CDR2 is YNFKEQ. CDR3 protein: CASSPEQGDYEQYF. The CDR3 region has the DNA TGTGCCAGCAGCCCCGAGCAGGGGGACTACGAGCAGTACTTC.

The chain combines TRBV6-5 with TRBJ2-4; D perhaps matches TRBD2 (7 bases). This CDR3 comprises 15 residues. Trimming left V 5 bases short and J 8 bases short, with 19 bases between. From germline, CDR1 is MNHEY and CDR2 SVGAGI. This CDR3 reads CASSPISGEGDIQYF. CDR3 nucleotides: TGTGCCAGCAGTCCGATATCAGGGGAGGGTGACATTCAGTACTTC.

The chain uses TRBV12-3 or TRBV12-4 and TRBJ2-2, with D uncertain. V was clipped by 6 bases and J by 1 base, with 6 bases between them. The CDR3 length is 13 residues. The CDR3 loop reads CASSLRNTGELFF. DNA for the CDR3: TGTGCCAGCAGCCTTAGGAACACCGGGGAGCTGTTTTTT.

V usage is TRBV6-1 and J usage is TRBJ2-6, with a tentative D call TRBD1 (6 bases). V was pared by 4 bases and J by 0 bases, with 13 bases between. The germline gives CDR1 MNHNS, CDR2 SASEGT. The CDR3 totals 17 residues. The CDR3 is CASSVDSPSSGANVLTF. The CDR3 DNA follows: TGTGCCAGCAGTGTGGACAGCCCTTCCTCTGGGGCCAACGTCCTGACTTTC.

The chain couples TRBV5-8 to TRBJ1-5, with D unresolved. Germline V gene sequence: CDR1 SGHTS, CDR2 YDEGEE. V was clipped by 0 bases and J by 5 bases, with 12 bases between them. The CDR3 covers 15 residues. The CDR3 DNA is TGTGCCAGCAGCTTGGGCAGGATCTTGGATCAGCCCCAGCATTTT. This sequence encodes CASSLGRILDQPQHF.

This CDR3 is CATSREAGLAGVKTQYF. CDR3 bases: TGTGCCACCAGCAGAGAGGCGGGACTAGCGGGAGTGAAGACCCAGTACTTC. The chain joins TRBV15 to TRBJ2-5, with 14 bases aligning to TRBD2. Trimming took 0 bases from V and 6 from J; bases not matched to a gene: 6. Per germline, CDR1 LNHNV and CDR2 YYDKDF (reference sequence). CDR3 length: 17 amino acids.